Following are 14 T cell receptor beta chains from one sample sequenced in a study of T cells in narcolepsy. Produced via immunoSEQ multiplex PCR; TCRdb's table is partial and in-frame only. The table lists fewer than 40,000 clones, around 90% of them singletons. The specimen sequenced was CD45RA- memory CD4+ T cells from PBMCs. The receptors shown here come from a human donor with narcolepsy.

The V gene is TRBV6-6, the J gene TRBJ1-1, with a weak D call TRBD1 (5 bases). Germline V gene sequence: CDR1 MNHNY, CDR2 SVGAGI (reference sequence). V lost 0 bases and J 3 bases, leaving 8 bases between the germline ends. The CDR3 has 14 amino acids. The CDR3 sequence: CASSYSRGDTEAFF. CDR3 DNA sequence: TGTGCCAGCAGTTACTCTCGAGGGGACACTGAAGCTTTCTTT.

The rearrangement links TRBV29-1 to TRBJ1-2; 7 bases align to TRBD1. V dropped 5 bases and J dropped 1; count of bases not matched to a gene: 1. The CDR3 has 12 amino acids. The germline V gene encodes CDR1 SQVTM and CDR2 ANQGSEA. As DNA, the CDR3 is TGCAGCGTTCGGGACAGTAACTATGGCTACACCTTC. This gives the protein CSVRDSNYGYTF.

By share, this clone counts as medium-sized. The chain combines TRBV5-1 with TRBJ1-5, with D unclear. This CDR3 spans 13 amino acids. Germline lookup yields CDR1 SGHRS and CDR2 YFSETQ. V gave up 2 bases and J gave up 7 bases, with 10 bases separating them. The DNA for the CDR3 is TGCGCCAGCAGCTTAGAAGGCGGGCAGCCCCAGCATTTT. As protein: CASSLEGGQPQHF.

This chain uses TRBV27 with TRBJ1-1; D gene ambiguous. The V gene lost 2 bases and the J gene lost 4 bases, with 17 bases spanning the gap. Looked up from germline, CDR1 is MNHEY and CDR2 is SMNVEV (reference sequence). The CDR3 length is 16 residues. The CDR3 DNA sequence: TGTGCCAGCAGTTTAAAGGGCAGACCCCGTCCCACTGAAGCTTTCTTT. It codes for CASSLKGRPRPTEAFF.

The chain recombines TRBV27 with TRBJ1-6, with D unresolved. This CDR3 comprises 14 residues. Germline loops: CDR1 MNHEY, CDR2 SMNVEV (reference sequence). The ends were cut back, 3 bases at V and 7 bases at J, with 10 bases in the middle. The CDR3 coding sequence is TGTGCCAGCAGTTTGGGGATGGGAAATTCACCCCTCCACTTT. This codes for CASSLGMGNSPLHF.

V gene TRBV30 combines with J gene TRBJ1-2, with 8 bases that match TRBD1. Germline CDR1 and CDR2: GTSNPN and SVGIG (reference sequence). V shed 8 bases and J 6 bases; nucleotides not matched to a gene: 11. The CDR3 has 13 amino acids. The CDR3 protein is CAGKGRGRHGYTF. The CDR3, as DNA: TGTGCCGGAAAGGGCAGGGGGCGGCATGGCTACACCTTC.

The chain employs TRBV19 and TRBJ1-5, with D perhaps matching TRBD1 (5 bases). Germline CDR1 is LNHDA and CDR2 is SQIVND (reference sequence). The CDR3 totals 15 residues. V lost 5 bases and J 0 bases, leaving 11 bases between the germline ends. The CDR3 nucleotides are TGTGCCAGTAGTCCCAGACAGAATAGCAATCAGCCCCAGCATTTT. Translation: CASSPRQNSNQPQHF.

The chain uses TRBV2 and TRBJ1-1; possible D gene TRBD1, 5 bases. The germline V and J ends were trimmed by 3 bases and 1 base, with 12 bases remaining between them. This CDR3 spans 15 amino acids. CDR1 and CDR2 from the germline V gene are SNHLY and FYNNEI. The CDR3 DNA is TGTGCCAGCAGTGATCCGCAGGGAGGGAACACTGAAGCTTTCTTT. Its protein product is CASSDPQGGNTEAFF.

V and J are TRBV13 and TRBJ2-2; 7 bases fit TRBD1. This CDR3 spans 15 amino acids. The V segment lost 5 bases and the J segment 1 base; nucleotides outside the gene matches: 4. CDR1 PRHDT and CDR2 FYEKMQ come from the germline V gene (reference sequence). The CDR3 DNA follows: TGTGCCAGCAGCCTGGGACAGAAGAACACCGGGGAGCTGTTTTTT. Encoded protein: CASSLGQKNTGELFF.

This chain links TRBV6-6 with TRBJ1-1, with 8 bases lining up with TRBD1. The V gene end was trimmed by 5 bases and the J gene end by 4 bases; junction bases not matched to a gene: 6. This CDR3 spans 14 amino acids. Germline-derived CDR1 and CDR2 are MNHNY and SVGAGI (reference sequence). In DNA form, the CDR3 reads TGTGCCAGCAGTGCCCAGGGGGCGGGCACTGAAGCTTTCTTT. Amino acids: CASSAQGAGTEAFF.

The chain recombines TRBV30 with TRBJ2-7; the match to TRBD2 covers 10 bases. Unmatched junction bases numbered 5, after V lost 4 bases and J lost 2 bases. This CDR3 contains 14 residues. The germline V gene has CDR1 GTSNPN and CDR2 SVGIG (reference sequence). DNA for the CDR3: TGTGCCTGGACCGGGACTAGCGTCACCTACGAGCAGTACTTC. Its translation is CAWTGTSVTYEQYF.

This sequence joins TRBV7-2 and TRBJ2-3; tentative D call: TRBD2 (5 bases). The CDR3 contains 12 residues. V was cut by 7 bases and J by 3 bases, with 8 bases left in between. Germline loops: CDR1 SGHTA, CDR2 FQGNSA. CDR3 sequence reads: CASNTGTDTQYF. In DNA, the CDR3 is TGTGCCAGCAACACGGGGACAGATACGCAGTATTTT.

The chain joins TRBV7-8 to TRBJ2-5; TRBD2 aligns across 8 bases. J gave up 4 bases and V 2 bases, and 15 bases lay outside the gene matches. This CDR3 is built from 18 residues. The germline CDR1 and CDR2 sequences are SGHVS and FQNEAQ. The CDR3 sequence is CASSLSGGAARNVETQYF. The CDR3 coding sequence is TGTGCCAGCAGCTTATCGGGGGGGGCAGCCCGTAATGTAGAGACCCAGTACTTC. The variable domain in full, with the rest retrieved from reference TRBV7-8 and TRBJ2-5, is GAGVSQSPRYKVAKRGQDVALRCDPISGHVSLFWYQQALGQGPEFLTYFQNEAQLDKSGLPSDRFFAERPEGSVSTLKIQRTQQEDSAVYLCASSLSGGAARNVETQYFGPGTRLLVL.

This clone was detected once. This rearrangement joins TRBV10-3 to TRBJ2-7; weak D call: TRBD2 (5 bases). V was trimmed by 0 bases and J by 5 bases, leaving 8 bases between them. The CDR3 spans 13 residues. CDR1 is ENHRY, CDR2 SYGVKD, per germline. CDR3 sequence (DNA): TGTGCCATCAGTGAGTCAGGGAGAAACGAGCAGTACTTC. As protein: CAISESGRNEQYF.